These 28 T cell receptor beta chains were all obtained from the same sample, sequenced in a study of cytomegalovirus exposure and HLA in healthy donors. With 60 Vbeta and 13 Jbeta primers, the PCR was carried out. Sequencing was performed with immunoSEQ multiplex PCR; in TCRdb, only in-frame clones are kept and a portion is missing. The top ten hold approximately 0.74% of the sample, which has about 110,000 clones, more than 65% seen once. The material sequenced was PBMCs. Receptor source: a boy younger than 18 in good health and CMV-seronegative.

The gene calls are TRBV27 and TRBJ1-4, with 9 nucleotides matching TRBD1. Germline V gene data show CDR1 as MNHEY and CDR2 as SMNVEV (reference sequence). The CDR3 is 14 residues long. V lost 9 bases and J lost 6; bases outside the gene matches: 8. For the CDR3, the DNA is TGTGCCAGTACCAAAACAGGGGGCCATGAAAAACTGTTTTTT. It yields the protein CASTKTGGHEKLFF.

V usage is TRBV7-6 and J usage is TRBJ2-7; TRBD2 aligns across 7 bases. The CDR3 extends over 13 amino acids. V gave up 5 bases and J gave up 4 bases; unmatched junction bases: 5. CDR1 SGHVS and CDR2 FNYEAQ come from the germline V gene. CDR3 sequence (DNA): TGTGCCAGCAGCCCGACAGCGGGGTACGAGCAGTACTTC. This encodes CASSPTAGYEQYF.

J is TRBJ2-1 and V is TRBV7-2; D is perhaps TRBD2 (7 bases). CDR3 length: 15 amino acids. Germline CDR1 is SGHTA and CDR2 is FQGNSA. The germline V and J ends were trimmed by 5 bases and 10 bases, with 21 bases remaining between them. The CDR3 nucleotides read TGTGCCAGCAGCCCTTCGGGGGAGGGCCAGGGGGAGCAGTTCTTC. It encodes CASSPSGEGQGEQFF.

This chain joins TRBV29-1 and TRBJ2-1, with a weak D call TRBD2 (5 bases). Germline assignment: CDR1 SQVTM and CDR2 ANQGSEA. The CDR3 loop spans 13 amino acids. Trimming pared 4 bases from V and 6 bases from J, leaving 13 bases between. CDR3 residues: CSVARGPGNEQFF. The CDR3 DNA follows: TGCAGCGTTGCCCGCGGGCCAGGCAATGAGCAGTTCTTC.

The chain combines TRBV6-4 with TRBJ2-2, with a possible D match to TRBD2 (6 bases). CDR3 length: 14 residues. The germline gives CDR1 MRHNA, CDR2 SNTAGT. With 6 bases removed from V and 5 bases from J, the gap between germline ends came to 13 bases. The CDR3 bases are TGTGCCAGCAGCCGGGACTGGGGGACCGGGGAGCTGTTTTTT. Its translation is CASSRDWGTGELFF.

V usage is TRBV9 and J usage is TRBJ2-7; possible D gene TRBD1, 6 bases. V gave up 0 bases and J gave up 2 bases, with 12 bases separating them. The CDR3 extends over 15 amino acids. The germline V gene encodes CDR1 SGDLS and CDR2 YYNGEE. CDR3 amino acids: CASSVDGTWAYEQYF. In DNA, the CDR3 is TGTGCCAGCAGCGTAGACGGGACATGGGCCTACGAGCAGTACTTC.

This clone occurred a few times. The chain combines TRBV2 with TRBJ2-7; 8 bases map to TRBD2. The trim removed 7 bases at V and 8 bases at J, leaving 7 bases unmatched. Germline V gene data show CDR1 as SNHLY and CDR2 as FYNNEI. The CDR3 length is 12 residues. For the CDR3, the DNA is TGTGCCAGCACCGGGACTAGGGGTAAGCAGTACTTC. It is translated as CASTGTRGKQYF. Drawing the rest from reference TRBV2 and TRBJ2-7, the complete variable domain is EPEVTQTPSHQVTQMGQEVILRCVPISNHLYFYWYRQILGQKVEFLVSFYNNEISEKSEIFDDQFSVERPDGSNFTLKIRSTKLEDSAMYFCASTGTRGKQYFGPGTRLTVT.

This clone appeared a few times. The chain is built from TRBV5-6 and TRBJ1-5; D might be TRBD1 (6 bases). Germline V lookup: CDR1 SGHDT, CDR2 YYEEEE. The V end was cut by 0 bases, the J end by 6 bases, with 19 bases between. This CDR3 is built from 17 residues. CDR3 protein: CASSLVNRGALGQPQHF. The CDR3 nucleotides are TGTGCCAGCAGCTTGGTAAACCGGGGGGCGCTTGGTCAGCCCCAGCATTTT.

This clone showed up just a few times. This chain links TRBV7-2 with TRBJ2-7, with 11 positions matching TRBD2. The ends lost 4 bases at V and 3 bases at J; junction bases unmatched: 5. The CDR3 is made up of 15 amino acids. Per germline, CDR1 SGHTA and CDR2 FQGNSA. The CDR3 bases are TGTGCCAGCAGCTACGGGACTAGCGGAAACTACGAGCAGTACTTC. It is translated as CASSYGTSGNYEQYF.

This clone was seen a handful of times. The CDR3 spells CASSQTSGIRTDTQYF. CDR3 coding DNA: TGTGCCAGCAGCCAGACTAGCGGGATCCGCACAGATACGCAGTATTTT. The rearrangement uses TRBV28 and TRBJ2-3; 11 nucleotides agree with TRBD2. Germline V lookup: CDR1 MDHEN, CDR2 SYDVKM. V lost 6 bases, J lost 1 base, and 6 bases stayed unmatched. The CDR3 consists of 16 residues.

This chain joins TRBV30 and TRBJ2-1; tentatively, D is TRBD2 (6 bases). The CDR3 consists of 15 residues. Germline V lookup: CDR1 GTSNPN, CDR2 SVGIG (reference sequence). V was shortened by 3 bases and J by 3 bases, with 15 bases between the two germline ends. CDR3 loop: CAWRKVAANYNEQFF. CDR3 coding DNA: TGTGCCTGGAGAAAGGTAGCGGCGAACTACAATGAGCAGTTCTTC.

The genes are TRBV7-9 and TRBJ2-5; 7 bases fit TRBD1. Germline lookup yields CDR1 SEHNR and CDR2 FQNEAQ (reference sequence). This CDR3 comprises 14 residues. The ends lost 5 bases at V and 0 bases at J; junction bases unmatched: 3. CDR3 sequence (DNA): TGTGCCAGCAGCCTGGGACAGCACCAAGAGACCCAGTACTTC. Its translation: CASSLGQHQETQYF.

This rearrangement joins TRBV30 to TRBJ1-1; D call uncertain. The CDR3 is made up of 14 amino acids. The germline V gene encodes CDR1 GTSNPN and CDR2 SVGIG (reference sequence). Between the trimmed V and J ends, which lost 0 bases and 7 bases, there was a span of 15 bases. The CDR3: CAWSVPRRRFEAFF. DNA for the CDR3: TGTGCCTGGAGTGTACCCCGACGGAGATTTGAAGCTTTCTTT.

As to this clone: Other DNA variants within this sample encode the same CDR3. This chain uses TRBV6-4 with TRBJ2-1; 8 positions agree with TRBD2. This CDR3 region has 15 residues. With 3 bases clipped from V and 1 base from J, the junction kept 2 bases outside the gene matches. Germline lookup yields CDR1 MRHNA and CDR2 SNTAGT. This CDR3 is CASSETSGSYNEQFF. The DNA of the CDR3 is TGTGCCAGCAGTGAAACTAGCGGTTCCTACAATGAGCAGTTCTTC.

This clone was seen more than once but under ten times. The J gene is TRBJ2-7, the V gene TRBV28, with 10 bases matching TRBD1. Germline V gives CDR1 MDHEN, CDR2 SYDVKM. The CDR3 runs 15 residues. V shed 0 bases, J shed 4 bases, and the junction held 3 bases outside the gene matches. DNA of the CDR3: TGTGCCAGCAGTTTATGGGGACAGGGGCAGTACGAGCAGTACTTC. This gives the protein CASSLWGQGQYEQYF.

This clone was counted only a few times. This chain joins TRBV28 and TRBJ1-2, with 9 bases aligning to TRBD1. Germline values: CDR1 MDHEN, CDR2 SYDVKM. V was pared by 5 bases and J by 5 bases, with 9 bases of the junction left unmatched. The CDR3 contains 15 residues. DNA for the CDR3: TGTGCCAGCAGTCCTCAAACAGGGGGCCCATATGGCTACACCTTC. Protein sequence: CASSPQTGGPYGYTF.

This clone was seen just once. The chain joins TRBV10-3 to TRBJ2-7, with D possibly TRBD1 on 6 matching bases. CDR3 size: 12 residues. V lost 11 bases and J lost 1, with 12 bases in between. Germline CDR1 is ENHRY and CDR2 is SYGVKD. CDR3 sequence reads: CAARDTSYEQYF. In DNA form, the CDR3 reads TGTGCCGCCCGGGACACATCCTACGAGCAGTACTTC.

The chain uses TRBV7-3 and TRBJ2-7, with TRBD2 identical over 11 bases. Germline CDR1 and CDR2: SGHTA and FQGTGA. CDR3 size: 16 residues. The ends lost 5 bases at V and 0 bases at J; junction bases unmatched: 6. CDR3 nucleotide sequence: TGTGCCAGCAGCGCCCGACTAGCGGGGACCTCCTACGAGCAGTACTTC. It specifies CASSARLAGTSYEQYF. Full variable domain (rest looked up from reference TRBV7-3 and TRBJ2-7): GAGVSQTPSNKVTEKGKYVELRCDPISGHTALYWYRQSLGQGPEFLIYFQGTGAADDSGLPNDRFFAVRPEGSVSTLKIQRTERGDSAVYLCASSARLAGTSYEQYFGPGTRLTVT.

The rearrangement joins TRBV27 to TRBJ2-7; perhaps TRBD1 as D (6 bases). Trimming took off 7 bases at V and 0 bases at J, with 10 bases between the two ends. The CDR3 length is 13 residues. CDR1 is MNHEY, CDR2 SMNVEV, per germline (reference sequence). CDR3 protein: CASTGQSSYEQYF. The CDR3 DNA reads TGTGCCAGCACGGGACAATCCTCCTACGAGCAGTACTTC.

This chain links TRBV7-3 with TRBJ2-5; 7 positions match TRBD2. The CDR3 loop spans 15 amino acids. Germline CDR1 reads SGHTA; CDR2 reads FQGTGA. The trim removed 5 bases at V and 3 bases at J, leaving 9 bases unmatched. The CDR3 DNA is TGTGCCAGCAGCCCCAGTCCGGGGGGAGAAGAGACCCAGTACTTC. Residues: CASSPSPGGEETQYF.

The J gene is TRBJ1-2, the V gene TRBV4-3, with TRBD1 matching over 8 bases. J was trimmed by 8 bases and V by 6 bases; bases with no gene match: 8. CDR3 length equals 13 residues. The germline gives CDR1 LGHNA, CDR2 YSLEER. CDR3 residues: CASSYSTGEGYTF. The CDR3 DNA reads TGCGCCAGCAGTTACTCGACAGGGGAAGGCTACACCTTC.

The table lists this clone with a few counts. Other DNA sequences of this sample code for an identical CDR3. The CDR3 bases are TGTGCCAGCTCACCCACCGGGACAGGGGCTGGAAACACCATATATTTT. It is translated as CASSPTGTGAGNTIYF. This chain connects TRBV18 to TRBJ1-3, with 10 bases aligning to TRBD1. This CDR3 comprises 16 residues. Germline V gene sequence: CDR1 KGHSH, CDR2 LQKENI. Germline trimming cut 3 bases from V and 2 bases from J; bases unmatched to any gene: 4. Full variable domain (missing parts from reference TRBV18 and TRBJ1-3): NAGVMQNPRHLVRRRGQEARLRCSPMKGHSHVYWYRQLPEEGLKFMVYLQKENIIDESGMPKERFSAEFPKEGPSILRIQQVVRGDSAAYFCASSPTGTGAGNTIYFGEGSWLTVV.

This sequence joins TRBV27 and TRBJ2-2; 10 bases match TRBD2. V was clipped by 2 bases and J by 5 bases; unmatched bases: 5. Germline V gene sequence: CDR1 MNHEY, CDR2 SMNVEV (reference sequence). The CDR3 runs to 16 residues. CDR3 sequence (DNA): TGTGCCAGCAGTTTAAGGGCTAGCGGGAGTACCGGGGAGCTGTTTTTT. Translation gives CASSLRASGSTGELFF.

The rearrangement uses TRBV5-1 and TRBJ2-7; 9 bases are shared with TRBD1. The J segment lost 2 bases and the V segment lost 0 bases, leaving 6 bases of the junction unmatched. Germline CDR1 SGHRS, CDR2 YFSETQ. This CDR3 has 16 residues. The CDR3 region has the DNA TGCGCCAGCAGCTTGGACAGGGGGCGAAAAACCTACGAGCAGTACTTC. It codes for CASSLDRGRKTYEQYF.

The chain recombines TRBV6-1 with TRBJ1-2, with 9 bases fitting TRBD1. Germline V CDR1 and CDR2: MNHNS, SASEGT. V was pared by 5 bases and J by 4 bases, with 8 bases of the junction left unmatched. This CDR3 spans 15 amino acids. The CDR3 spells CASSPRTGDPYGYTF. The CDR3, as DNA: TGTGCCAGCAGTCCAAGGACAGGGGATCCCTATGGCTACACCTTC.

The CDR3 spells CASSAPPRGRNGYTF. CDR3 sequence (DNA): TGTGCCAGCAGTGCCCCTCCCAGGGGACGGAATGGCTACACCTTC. V is TRBV28 and J is TRBJ1-2, with D maybe TRBD1 (6 bases). Germline loops: CDR1 MDHEN, CDR2 SYDVKM. V was cut by 5 bases and J by 6 bases, with 19 bases left in between. This CDR3 is built from 15 residues.

This chain uses TRBV7-9 with TRBJ2-2; 7 bases fit TRBD2. The CDR3 consists of 14 residues. CDR1 is SEHNR and CDR2 is FQNEAQ in the germline V gene (reference sequence). Trimming cost V 5 bases and J 3 bases; bases outside gene matches: 3. CDR3 sequence (DNA): TGTGCCAGCAGCCGCGGGGGTTACACCGGGGAGCTGTTTTTT. Translation: CASSRGGYTGELFF.

The chain has TRBV2 and TRBJ2-2; 7 bases agree with TRBD1. The ends lost 5 bases at V and 2 bases at J; junction bases unmatched: 5. CDR3 length: 15 amino acids. CDR1 is SNHLY, CDR2 FYNNEI, per germline. For the CDR3, the DNA is TGTGCCAGCAGTCCTAGGACAGGTAACACCGGGGAGCTGTTTTTT. Its protein is CASSPRTGNTGELFF.